This T cell receptor (beta chain) was sequenced during a study of T cell repertoires in cytomegalovirus infection. Study information: Researchers turned to recently identified HLA-C-restricted CMV epitopes as well as well-studied HLA-B-restricted ones.

In TCRdb, the reads were re-called with MiXCR into one record per CDR3 protein. The top ten hold 41% of the sample, which has 95,000 to 120,000 distinct CDR3 sequences, about 30% seen once. General study points: Using cumulative public TCR beta family frequency, the authors identified those who carried CMV together with the relevant HLA.

A few counts support this clonotype. Its matching antigen is unknown. From germline, CDR1 is SEHNR and CDR2 FQNEAQ (reference sequence). Trimming cost V 2 bases and J 4 bases, with 14 bases left between them. The CDR3 has 15 amino acids. This receptor was obtained from a human donor in good health (CMV status not recorded). Some clones in this sample may be carry-over from other donors' samples. Sequenced material: CD8+ T cells from cultured PBMCs, taken from culture after CMV antigen stimulation. This chain links TRBV7-9 with TRBJ2-5; D perhaps matches TRBD2 (6 bases). CDR3 in amino acids: CASSLYSGVGETQYF. As DNA, the CDR3 is TGTGCCAGCAGCTTATATTCGGGGGTCGGAGAGACCCAGTACTTC.